This T cell receptor (beta chain) was sequenced during a study of blood T cell repertoires in COVID-19. TCRdb's copy holds only in-frame clones and misses some; the assay was immunoSEQ multiplex PCR. The sample includes tens of thousands of clones, around 83% of them seen just once. This CDR3 contains 16 residues. The V and J ends lost 6 bases and 0 bases, in that order; junction bases with no gene match: 12. CDR1 is SGHTS, CDR2 YDEGEE, per germline. The source material was peripheral blood. V gene TRBV5-8 combines with J gene TRBJ2-7; 7 bases map to TRBD2. The receptor's source is a young man with COVID-19, enrolled during active disease. CDR3 amino acids: CASTNRRGGSSYEQYF. CDR3 sequence (DNA): TGTGCCAGCACCAATAGGAGGGGCGGGAGCTCCTACGAGCAGTACTTC.